Listed below are T cell receptor beta chains from one sample, sequenced in a study of Ad26.COV2.S vaccination and SARS-CoV-2 variants. The method was immunoSEQ multiplex PCR; TCRdb's version includes in-frame clones alone and lacks a portion of them. The data hold 350,000 to 450,000 clones, with 70% to 90% observed a single time. The specimen was peripheral blood, collected in a trial of Ad26.COV2.S vaccine versus placebo. These TCRs come from a person aged 18-65 years who received the Ad26.COV2.S COVID-19 vaccine or a placebo. The CDR3 runs from the conserved cysteine through the conserved F or W.

CDR3 length,V gene,J gene,CDR3 protein
15,TRBV14,TRBJ2-7,CASSPPGQGFYEQYF
15,TRBV6-5,TRBJ2-7,CASSYLRGSSYEQYF
15,TRBV5-1,TRBJ2-1,CASSFLAGAHNEQFF
14,TRBV9,TRBJ1-1,CASSVEGWRTEAFF
14,TRBV19,TRBJ2-2,CASSFGWYTGELFF
14,TRBV5-1,TRBJ2-7,CASSPGTGVGEQYF
14,TRBV7-9,TRBJ2-4,CASSFQGKGDIQYF
13,TRBV9,TRBJ2-7,CASSGTGEGEQYF
17,TRBV24-1,TRBJ2-3,CATSDPSAGGLQDTQYF
15,TRBV25-1,TRBJ2-2,CASREDRDGTGELFF
15,TRBV6-5,TRBJ1-1,CASSSIPGLGIEAFF
15,TRBV18,TRBJ1-3,CASSRTEFSGNTIYF
15,TRBV4-3,TRBJ2-2,CASSQEGVSTGELFF
16,TRBV30,TRBJ2-1,CAWSGILAGVANEQFF
14,TRBV24-1,TRBJ2-6,CATSAVSGANVLTF
14,TRBV19,TRBJ2-7,CASSIGGKSYEQYF
15,TRBV19,TRBJ2-2,CASSPWGRDTGELFF
13,TRBV18,TRBJ1-3,CASSRASGNTIYF
13,TRBV30,TRBJ1-1,CAWSVNRETEAFF
14,TRBV2,TRBJ1-5,CASRTGGSNQPQHF
14,TRBV6-5,TRBJ2-3,CASSSIGETDTQYF
13,TRBV14,TRBJ2-1,CASSQDWVGEQFF
14,TRBV19,TRBJ1-1,CASSNGDNSIEAFF
14,TRBV5-1,TRBJ1-2,CASSSGQGARGYTF
15,TRBV27,TRBJ2-7,CASRAGTHPSYEQYF
14,TRBV10-3,TRBJ1-5,CAISEVVSNQPQHF
12,TRBV7-9,TRBJ1-1,CASSQTGEEAFF
16,TRBV7-2,TRBJ1-1,CASSLAVHPGDTEAFF
14,TRBV19,TRBJ2-3,CASTRTSSTDTQYF
13,TRBV28,TRBJ2-7,CASEGVLGYEQYF
14,TRBV6-5,TRBJ2-5,CASSLAGSRETQYF
17,TRBV7-2,TRBJ2-2,CASSLKLAGSGAGELFF
15,TRBV18,TRBJ1-6,CASSPQGQYISPLHF
15,TRBV27,TRBJ1-2,CASRASSHLGYGYTF
13,TRBV7-9,TRBJ1-5,CASSSGQAQPQHF
14,TRBV7-2,TRBJ2-7,CASSLAGGEDEQYF
11,TRBV7-9,TRBJ1-3,CASTNGNTIYF
15,TRBV27,TRBJ2-7,CASSFLPLGAGEQYF
13,TRBV18,TRBJ1-2,CASSATVIYGYTF
14,TRBV30,TRBJ1-1,CAWRWGSLNTEAFF
18,TRBV24-1,TRBJ2-1,CATSDSRLAGFDMDEQFF
14,TRBV7-9,TRBJ2-1,CASSFSASYNEQFF
17,TRBV19,TRBJ2-6,CASKVRDRPSGANVLTF
15,TRBV4-3,TRBJ2-1,CASSQAGLAHNEQFF
15,TRBV27,TRBJ2-7,CASSLTWVSSYEQYF
15,TRBV7-9,TRBJ1-3,CASSLAETARNTIYF
14,TRBV5-1,TRBJ2-7,CASSLLREAYEQYF
14,TRBV27,TRBJ1-1,CASSLSGTTTEAFF
18,TRBV3-1/TRBV3-2,TRBJ1-3,CASSQETGTGGRANTIYF
11,TRBV20-1,TRBJ2-4,CSASSPEIQYF
13,TRBV6-5,TRBJ2-1,CASRLDAYNEQFF
16,TRBV7-9,TRBJ1-4,CASSLFRTAQNEKLFF
11,TRBV7-8,TRBJ1-3,CASSGGNTIYF
15,TRBV7-2,TRBJ2-1,CASSLMRAGANEQFF
11,TRBV19,TRBJ2-1,CASSIRDEQFF
14,TRBV18,TRBJ2-5,CASSPPMLQETQYF
15,TRBV20-1,TRBJ2-7,CSASPHTSGIGEQYF
20,TRBV19,TRBJ1-5,CASSIYPGRSPSSSNQPQHF